The 21 T cell receptor beta chains given below trace back to one sample, sequenced in a study of blood T cell repertoires in COVID-19. Using immunoSEQ multiplex PCR, the repertoire was profiled, and TCRdb retains in-frame clones only, with some absent. The data show roughly 330,000 clones, around 87% seen once. Sequencing input: PBMCs or T cells enriched from blood (not recorded which). Receptors were obtained from a woman in her twenties or thirties who had recovered from COVID-19.

The rearrangement uses TRBV5-1 and TRBJ2-7; TRBD1 matches 10 bases. Looked up from germline, CDR1 is SGHRS and CDR2 is YFSETQ. Trimming removed 3 bases from V and 2 bases from J; junction bases left unmatched: 5. CDR3 length equals 15 residues. CDR3 sequence: CASSSGTGATYEQYF. The CDR3 region has the DNA TGCGCCAGCAGCTCGGGGACAGGGGCGACCTACGAGCAGTACTTC.

The chain recombines TRBV7-6 with TRBJ2-1, with D uncertain. The V and J ends lost 5 bases and 2 bases respectively, with 13 bases between them. Germline assignment: CDR1 SGHVS and CDR2 FNYEAQ. The CDR3 consists of 15 residues. The CDR3 region is CASSVTGSPYNEQFF. Here the CDR3 DNA reads TGTGCCAGCAGCGTAACGGGTTCCCCCTACAATGAGCAGTTCTTC. The entire variable domain, with the rest obtained from reference TRBV7-6 and TRBJ2-1, is as follows: GAGVSQSPRYKVTKRGQDVALRCDPISGHVSLYWYRQALGQGPEFLTYFNYEAQQDKSGLPNDRFSAERPEGSISTLTIQRTEQRDSAMYRCASSVTGSPYNEQFFGPGTRLTVL.

The J gene is TRBJ2-1, the V gene TRBV19, with unresolved D. The CDR3 spans 13 residues. Germline lookup yields CDR1 LNHDA and CDR2 SQIVND (reference sequence). Trimming removed 1 base at V and 15 bases at J, with 16 bases between. The CDR3 DNA reads TGTGCCAGTAGTATAGGGTTAGCCAAACCCCCGTTCTTC. This sequence encodes CASSIGLAKPPFF. Variable domain in full (rest from reference TRBV19 and TRBJ2-1): DGGITQSPKYLFRKEGQNVTLSCEQNLNHDAMYWYRQDPGQGLRLIYYSQIVNDFQKGDIAEGYSVSREKKESFPLTVTSAQKNPTAFYLCASSIGLAKPPFFGPGTRLTVL.

V gene TRBV29-1 combines with J gene TRBJ2-4, with 7 bases fitting TRBD2. V lost 5 bases to trimming and J lost 4 bases; unmatched junction nucleotides: 8. The germline gives CDR1 SQVTM, CDR2 ANQGSEA. This CDR3 is 14 amino acids long. The CDR3: CSVLRLAEKNIQYF. The CDR3 bases are TGCAGCGTTTTAAGGCTAGCGGAAAAAAACATTCAGTACTTC.

The J gene is TRBJ2-7, the V gene TRBV10-3; no clear D gene. The CDR3 is 14 amino acids. Germline CDR1 and CDR2: ENHRY and SYGVKD. V lost 2 bases and J 5 bases, leaving 13 bases between the germline ends. The CDR3 reads CAISERANSHEQYF. CDR3 DNA sequence: TGTGCCATCAGTGAGCGAGCCAACAGTCACGAGCAGTACTTC.

The chain recombines TRBV19 with TRBJ2-1; D might be TRBD2 (5 bases). Germline V gene data show CDR1 as LNHDA and CDR2 as SQIVND (reference sequence). The germline V and J ends were trimmed by 1 base and 12 bases, with 13 bases remaining between them. The length of the CDR3 is 13 residues. In nucleotides, the CDR3 is TGTGCCAGTAGTATAGTTGGGAGTTTTTGGCAGTTCTTC. Translated: CASSIVGSFWQFF. The full variable domain, rest sourced from reference TRBV19 and TRBJ2-1, is DGGITQSPKYLFRKEGQNVTLSCEQNLNHDAMYWYRQDPGQGLRLIYYSQIVNDFQKGDIAEGYSVSREKKESFPLTVTSAQKNPTAFYLCASSIVGSFWQFFGPGTRLTVL.

This chain connects TRBV7-2 to TRBJ2-7, with no clear D. CDR1 and CDR2 from the germline V gene are SGHTA and FQGNSA. The CDR3 totals 11 residues. Deletions cut 1 base from V and 6 bases from J, with 4 bases between. The CDR3: CASSLVVEQYF. CDR3 bases: TGTGCCAGCAGCTTAGTAGTCGAGCAGTACTTC.

V gene TRBV6-5 combines with J gene TRBJ1-4; maybe TRBD1 (6 bases). There are 14 residues in the CDR3. The V and J ends lost 0 bases and 10 bases respectively, with 12 bases between them. From germline, CDR1 is MNHEY and CDR2 SVGAGI. For the CDR3, the DNA is TGTGCCAGCAGTTACTCGCAGGGAGGGGGAAAACTGTTTTTT. Protein: CASSYSQGGGKLFF.

This chain uses TRBV20-1 with TRBJ1-5; 8 bases agree with TRBD1. Germline V gene sequence: CDR1 DFQATT, CDR2 SNEGSKA (reference sequence). The junction had 8 bases not matched to a gene; V was cut back by 3 bases and J by 4 bases. This CDR3 comprises 15 residues. The CDR3: CSASPPGQDNQPQHF. The CDR3 DNA reads as TGCAGTGCTAGTCCCCCGGGACAGGATAATCAGCCCCAGCATTTT.

This clone was detected once. This chain links TRBV18 with TRBJ1-1; TRBD1 agrees at 7 bases. Germline V gene lookup returns CDR1 KGHSH and CDR2 LQKENI. Trimming took 6 bases from V and 2 from J; bases not matched to a gene: 15. CDR3 size: 17 residues. The CDR3 DNA is TGTGCCAGCTCGCAGGGGGACATCGCTGCCGAAAACACTGAAGCTTTCTTT. It specifies CASSQGDIAAENTEAFF.

The chain combines TRBV3-1 (or the pseudogene TRBV3-2) with TRBJ1-6, with unresolved D. Germline V lookup: CDR1 LGHDT, CDR2 YNNKEL (reference sequence). The CDR3 has 13 residues. The ends were cut back, 0 bases at V and 7 bases at J, with 4 bases in the middle. CDR3 bases: TGTGCCAGCAGCCAAGATAGAAATTCACCCCTCCACTTT. The encoded protein is CASSQDRNSPLHF.

This clone was seen just once. This chain connects TRBV7-2 to TRBJ2-1; 10 positions match TRBD1. V shed 0 bases, J shed 9 bases, and the junction held 5 bases outside the gene matches. This CDR3 has 15 residues. Germline CDR1 is SGHTA and CDR2 is FQGNSA. Here the CDR3 DNA reads TGTGCCAGCAGCTTAGCGGGACAGGGGTTTACTGAGCAGTTCTTC. This codes for CASSLAGQGFTEQFF.

The chain is built from TRBV5-1 and TRBJ1-2, with 7 bases matching TRBD1. The J segment lost 1 base and the V segment lost 3 bases, leaving 6 bases of the junction unmatched. This CDR3 has 15 residues. The V gene's germline CDR1 is SGHRS and CDR2 YFSETQ. The CDR3 sequence is CASSSTGDVNYGYTF. CDR3 coding DNA: TGCGCCAGCAGCTCTACAGGGGACGTTAACTATGGCTACACCTTC.

V gene TRBV24-1 combines with J gene TRBJ2-7; D ambiguous. The germline V gene encodes CDR1 KGHDR and CDR2 SFDVKD. The CDR3 sequence is 11 residues long. The CDR3 region has the DNA TGTGCCACCAGTGACCCCCCTAGTCCGTGTGTC. It yields the protein CATSDPPSPCV.

As regards this clone: The junction shows a germline mismatch at one end, possibly a read error. The chain is built from TRBV28 and TRBJ1-2, with 7 bases matching TRBD1. Germline V gene sequence: CDR1 MDHEN, CDR2 SYDVKM. The CDR3 extends over 12 amino acids. Written as DNA, the CDR3 is TGTGCCAGCAGTTTATTCTATCCAGGACAGGACTTC. Amino acids: CASSLFYPGQDF.

The chain combines TRBV2 with TRBJ1-1; perhaps TRBD1 as D (6 bases). Germline values: CDR1 SNHLY, CDR2 FYNNEI. CDR3 length: 14 residues. V shed 7 bases and J shed 5 bases, with 17 bases lying between them. This chain's CDR3 is CASIGGARETEAFF. CDR3 coding DNA: TGTGCCAGCATCGGGGGGGCGAGGGAGACTGAAGCTTTCTTT.

J is TRBJ2-7 and V is TRBV12-3 or TRBV12-4; D unclear. The CDR3 runs 13 residues. The V gene lost 7 bases and the J gene lost 0 bases, with 10 bases spanning the gap. CDR3 sequence (DNA): TGTGCCAGCACCACTAACCCCTCCTACGAGCAGTACTTC. It translates to CASTTNPSYEQYF.

Comment on this clone: This CDR3 is also generated by other DNA sequences in the sample. The V and J genes are TRBV15 and TRBJ1-3; D perhaps matches TRBD1 (5 bases). V was cut by 0 bases and J by 1 base, with 7 bases left in between. Germline V gene lookup returns CDR1 LNHNV and CDR2 YYDKDF (reference sequence). The CDR3 contains 15 residues. CDR3 amino acids: CATSRDRGSGNTIYF. The CDR3 region has the DNA TGTGCCACCAGCAGAGATAGGGGATCTGGAAACACCATATATTTT.

The chain has TRBV11-2 and TRBJ2-1; 10 nucleotides line up with TRBD2. J gave up 9 bases and V 1 base, and 6 bases lay outside the gene matches. This CDR3 contains 15 residues. Germline values: CDR1 SGHAT, CDR2 FQNNGV. This CDR3 is CASSLGSGGGREQFF. The CDR3 DNA follows: TGTGCCAGCAGCTTAGGGAGCGGGGGGGGTCGTGAGCAGTTCTTC. Combining the CDR3 with reference TRBV11-2 and TRBJ2-1 gives the whole variable domain EAGVAQSPRYKIIEKRQSVAFWCNPISGHATLYWYQQILGQGPKLLIQFQNNGVVDDSQLPKDRFSAERLKGVDSTLKIQPAKLEDSAVYLCASSLGSGGGREQFFGPGTRLTVL.

The chain carries TRBV6-5 and TRBJ1-1; D uncertain. V was pared by 0 bases and J by 8 bases, with 13 bases between. CDR3 size: 14 residues. The germline gives CDR1 MNHEY, CDR2 SVGAGI. CDR3 DNA sequence: TGTGCCAGCAGTTACTCGATTCAGGCCATGGAAGCTTTCTTT. It specifies CASSYSIQAMEAFF.

J is TRBJ1-1 and V is TRBV7-9, with D perhaps TRBD1 (5 bases). The V and J ends lost 1 base and 4 bases respectively, with 13 bases between them. CDR3 length equals 15 residues. CDR1 is SEHNR and CDR2 is FQNEAQ in the germline V gene (reference sequence). The CDR3 here is CASSLGNQGRTEAFF. Written as DNA, the CDR3 is TGTGCCAGCAGCTTAGGTAATCAGGGTCGCACTGAAGCTTTCTTT.